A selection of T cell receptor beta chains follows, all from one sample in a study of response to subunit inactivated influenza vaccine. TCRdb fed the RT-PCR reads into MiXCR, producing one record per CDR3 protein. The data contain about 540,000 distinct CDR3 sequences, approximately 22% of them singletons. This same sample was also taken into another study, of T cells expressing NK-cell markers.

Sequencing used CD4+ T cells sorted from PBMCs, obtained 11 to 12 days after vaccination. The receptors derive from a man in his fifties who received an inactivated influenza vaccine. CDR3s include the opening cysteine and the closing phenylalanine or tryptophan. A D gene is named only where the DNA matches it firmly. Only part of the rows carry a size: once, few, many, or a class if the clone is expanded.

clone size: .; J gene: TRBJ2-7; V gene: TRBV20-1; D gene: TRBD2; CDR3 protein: CSARGVRLADEQYF; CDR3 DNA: TGCAGTGCTAGAGGGGTGAGGCTAGCGGACGAGCAGTACTTC
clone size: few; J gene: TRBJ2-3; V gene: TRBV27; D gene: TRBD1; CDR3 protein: CASSRQGMGSYTQYF; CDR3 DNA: TGTGCCAGCAGTAGACAGGGGATGGGTTCATATACGCAGTATTTT
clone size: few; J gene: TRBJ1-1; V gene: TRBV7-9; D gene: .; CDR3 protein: CASSLSGGGTEAFF; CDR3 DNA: TGTGCCAGCAGCTTATCCGGAGGGGGCACTGAAGCTTTCTTT
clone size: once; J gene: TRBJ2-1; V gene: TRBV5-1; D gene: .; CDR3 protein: CASSSGYNVQFF; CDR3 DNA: TGCGCCAGCAGCTCAGGGTACAATGTGCAGTTCTTC
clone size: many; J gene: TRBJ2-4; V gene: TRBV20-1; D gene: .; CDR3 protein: CSAVANIQYF; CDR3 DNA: TGCAGTGCCGTAGCAAACATTCAGTACTTC
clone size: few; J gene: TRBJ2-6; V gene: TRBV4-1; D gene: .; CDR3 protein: CASSQFESYFSGANVLTF; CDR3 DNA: TGCGCCAGCAGCCAATTCGAGTCTTACTTCTCTGGGGCCAACGTCCTGACTTTC
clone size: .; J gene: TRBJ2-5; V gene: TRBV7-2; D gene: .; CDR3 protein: CASSLRPGARMGETQYF; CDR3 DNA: TGTGCCAGCAGCTTACGGCCAGGGGCTCGGATGGGGGAGACCCAGTACTTC
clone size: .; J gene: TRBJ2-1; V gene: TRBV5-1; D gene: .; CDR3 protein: CASSLDHSKNNEQFF; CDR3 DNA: TGCGCCAGCAGCTTGGATCACTCCAAAAACAATGAGCAGTTCTTC
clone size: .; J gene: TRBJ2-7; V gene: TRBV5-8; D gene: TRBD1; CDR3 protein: CASSLSGTGVYEQYF; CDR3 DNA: TGTGCCAGCAGCTTGTCCGGGACAGGAGTCTACGAGCAGTACTTC
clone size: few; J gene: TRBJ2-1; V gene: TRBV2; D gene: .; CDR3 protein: CASSLAGHNEQFF; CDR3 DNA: TGTGCCAGCAGCTTGGCGGGACACAATGAGCAGTTCTTC
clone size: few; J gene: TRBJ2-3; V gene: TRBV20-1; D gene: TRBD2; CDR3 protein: CSARELTSERDTQYF; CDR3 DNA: TGCAGTGCTAGAGAACTGACTAGCGAGAGAGATACGCAGTATTTT
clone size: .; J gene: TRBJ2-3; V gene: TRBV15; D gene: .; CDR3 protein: CATSRGLNTDTQYF; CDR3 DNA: TGTGCCACCAGCAGAGGACTGAACACAGATACGCAGTATTTT
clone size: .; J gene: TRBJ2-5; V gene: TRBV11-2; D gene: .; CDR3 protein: CSSSPLPRGRLETQYF; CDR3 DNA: TGTTCCAGCAGCCCCCTGCCACGGGGACGGTTAGAGACCCAGTACTTC
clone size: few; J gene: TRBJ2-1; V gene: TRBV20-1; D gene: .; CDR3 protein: CSARRDSSYNEQFF; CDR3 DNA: TGCAGTGCGAGGCGCGACAGCTCCTACAATGAGCAGTTCTTC
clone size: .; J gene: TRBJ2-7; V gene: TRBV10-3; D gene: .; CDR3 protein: CAHAPAGALYEQYF; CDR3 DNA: TGTGCCCACGCCCCAGCGGGCGCACTCTACGAGCAGTACTTC
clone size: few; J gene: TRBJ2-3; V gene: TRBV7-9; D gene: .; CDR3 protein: CASSFLTYTQYF; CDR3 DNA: TGTGCCAGCAGCTTTCTCACGTATACGCAGTATTTT
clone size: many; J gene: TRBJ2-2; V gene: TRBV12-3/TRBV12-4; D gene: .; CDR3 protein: CATQANGELFF; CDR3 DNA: TGTGCCACCCAAGCGAACGGGGAGCTGTTTTTT